These 28 T cell receptor beta chains were all obtained from the same sample, sequenced in a study of molecular identifiers for immune sequencing clone quantification. TCRdb itself ran the PCR reads through MiXCR, one entry per CDR3 protein. The profile shows tens of thousands of distinct CDR3 sequences, approximately 17% of them singletons. Sequenced material: naive CD8+ T cells from blood, with Jurkat cell RNA spiked in. Subset noted: FACS-sorted CD8+CD4-CCR7+CD45RA+ naive T cells. The receptor set was obtained from a human donor in good health. Some libraries in this study had Jurkat cell RNA spiked in.

This clonotype was seen at least ten times. This CDR3 is CAWSYRDSYEQYF. CDR3 DNA: TGTGCCTGGAGCTACAGGGATTCCTACGAGCAGTACTTC. This chain joins TRBV30 and TRBJ2-7, with D maybe TRBD1 (6 bases). The germline gives CDR1 GTSNPN, CDR2 SVGIG (reference sequence). The ends were cut back, 3 bases at V and 1 base at J, with 10 bases in the middle. The CDR3 is made up of 13 amino acids.

There are many counts of this clonotype. CDR3 residues: CSVESRDRELETQYF. The CDR3 DNA sequence: TGCAGCGTTGAGAGCCGGGACAGGGAGCTAGAGACCCAGTACTTC. The J gene is TRBJ2-5, the V gene TRBV29-1; 9 nucleotides line up with TRBD1. This CDR3 region has 15 residues. Trimming cost V 3 bases and J 4 bases; bases outside gene matches: 9. Germline CDR1 and CDR2: SQVTM and ANQGSEA.

Many counts were recorded for this clonotype. The chain links TRBV4-1 to TRBJ2-4; TRBD1 agrees at 9 bases. This CDR3 spans 16 amino acids. The V gene's germline CDR1 is MGHRA and CDR2 YSYEKL. V lost 5 bases, J lost 2 bases, and 7 bases stayed unmatched. The CDR3 is CASSIQGAASKNIQYF. DNA of the CDR3: TGCGCCAGCAGCATACAGGGGGCCGCTTCCAAAAACATTCAGTACTTC.

This clonotype was recorded many times. The chain links TRBV21-1 to TRBJ2-7; TRBD1 is the table's D call and was not checked against the DNA. TRBV21-1 is a pseudogene segment. The CDR3 consists of 13 residues. The CDR3 nucleotides are TGTGCCAGCAGGACAGGCCCAGCCTACGAGCAGTACTTC. Amino acid sequence: CASRTGPAYEQYF.

In its sample, this clonotype was seen many times. This chain uses TRBV6-5 with TRBJ1-6; D not resolved. Germline CDR1 is MNHEY and CDR2 is SVGAGI. There are 15 residues in the CDR3. Trimming took 7 bases from V and 0 from J, leaving 10 bases between them. DNA for the CDR3: TGTGCCAGCACTCCAGAGAGCTCCTATAATTCACCCCTCCACTTT. The encoded protein is CASTPESSYNSPLHF.

This clonotype was seen ten or more times. The V and J genes are TRBV2 and TRBJ1-1, with D uncertain. The germline V gene encodes CDR1 SNHLY and CDR2 FYNNEI. This CDR3 spans 11 amino acids. The V gene lost 7 bases and the J gene lost 1 base, with 4 bases spanning the gap. The CDR3 bases are TGTGCCAGCACAGGGAACACTGAAGCTTTCTTT. It yields the protein CASTGNTEAFF.

The table lists this clonotype with many counts. The rearrangement joins TRBV19 to TRBJ1-2; D gene unclear. In germline, CDR1 is LNHDA, CDR2 SQIVND (reference sequence). CDR3 length: 14 amino acids. V dropped 6 bases and J dropped 2 bases, with 13 bases sitting between them. CDR3 sequence (DNA): TGTGCCAGTAGCGACGGACCGCTGAACTATGGCTACACCTTC. This translates into CASSDGPLNYGYTF.

In its sample, this clonotype was seen once. A much larger clone sits a single nucleotide away, making a read error possible. This chain connects TRBV5-1 to TRBJ2-5, with D unresolved. The CDR3 extends over 15 amino acids. CDR1 and CDR2 from the germline V gene are SGHRS and YFSETQ. CDR3 bases: TGCGCCAGCAGCTTGGGTTCGGGCCTCCAAGAGGCCCAGTACTTC. Its translation is CASSLGSGLQEAQYF.

The table lists this clonotype with many counts. The rearrangement links TRBV20-1 to TRBJ2-2; 9 positions agree with TRBD1. The CDR3 totals 16 residues. Germline CDR1 is DFQATT and CDR2 is SNEGSKA (reference sequence). V gave up 0 bases and J gave up 5 bases; unmatched junction bases: 7. CDR3: CSARDLQGTGTGELFF. Written as DNA, the CDR3 is TGCAGTGCTAGAGACCTACAGGGGACAGGGACCGGGGAGCTGTTTTTT.

For this clonotype: The CDR3 carries no conserved terminal phenylalanine or tryptophan, so it likely arises from a read error. This chain uses TRBV7-9 with TRBJ1-1, with TRBD1 matching 9 bases. Germline CDR1 is SEHNR and CDR2 is FQNEAQ (reference sequence). The CDR3 consists of 16 residues. V dropped 5 bases and J dropped 0; count of bases not matched to a gene: 7. The CDR3: CASSSRQGGVNTEAFL. DNA of the CDR3: TGTGCCAGCAGCAGCCGACAGGGGGGGGTGAACACTGAAGCTTTCCTT.

Concerning this clonotype itself: A much bigger clone sits one base away, suggesting this may be a read error. The chain couples TRBV18 to TRBJ1-1; unclear D gene. There are 14 residues in the CDR3. Trimming cost V 6 bases and J 3 bases, with 14 bases left between them. Germline lookup yields CDR1 KGHSH and CDR2 LQKENI. The chain's CDR3 is CASSLLSLDTEAFF. CDR3 nucleotides: TGTGCCAGCTCGCTCCTATCGCTGGACACTGAAGCTTTCTTT.

Ten or more counts support this clonotype. The chain is built from TRBV9 and TRBJ2-3; the D is unclear. Germline CDR1 reads SGDLS; CDR2 reads YYNGEE. This CDR3 has 15 residues. V dropped 4 bases and J dropped 0 bases, with 12 bases sitting between them. CDR3 loop: CASSPDVTSTDTQYF. The CDR3 DNA reads TGTGCCAGCAGCCCGGACGTAACTAGCACAGATACGCAGTATTTT.

At least ten counts were recorded for this clonotype. The chain links TRBV4-1 to TRBJ2-7, with 10 bases matching TRBD1. The junction had 11 bases not matched to a gene; V was cut back by 3 bases and J by 3 bases. Per the germline V gene, CDR1 is MGHRA and CDR2 is YSYEKL. CDR3 length: 17 amino acids. The CDR3 region has the DNA TGCGCCAGCAGCCATCTTCCGGGACAGGGGTCTAACTACGAGCAGTACTTC. It translates to CASSHLPGQGSNYEQYF.

By proportion, this clonotype is medium-sized (0.01 to 0.1%). This chain joins TRBV29-1 and TRBJ2-2, with D hard to call. The CDR3 has 15 amino acids. V lost 2 bases and J 0 bases, leaving 10 bases between the germline ends. Per germline, CDR1 SQVTM and CDR2 ANQGSEA. This chain's CDR3 is CSVENSFSNTGELFF. CDR3 sequence (DNA): TGCAGCGTTGAAAACAGTTTTTCGAACACCGGGGAGCTGTTTTTT.

This clonotype was observed many times. This rearrangement joins TRBV7-9 to TRBJ2-7; D not certain. The CDR3 extends over 14 amino acids. Trimming removed 5 bases from V and 2 bases from J, with 13 bases in between. Germline CDR1 reads SEHNR; CDR2 reads FQNEAQ (reference sequence). CDR3 nucleotide sequence: TGTGCCAGCAGCCCATCAGAGACACCCTACGAGCAGTACTTC. Protein: CASSPSETPYEQYF. The whole variable domain, remainder taken from reference TRBV7-9 and TRBJ2-7, is DTGVSQNPRHKITKRGQNVTFRCDPISEHNRLYWYRQTLGQGPEFLTYFQNEAQLEKSRLLSDRFSAERPKGSFSTLEIQRTEQGDSAMYLCASSPSETPYEQYFGPGTRLTVT.

Relative to its sample, this clonotype is medium-sized. V usage is TRBV29-1 and J usage is TRBJ2-7, with D uncertain. Trimming shortened V by 7 bases and J by 0 bases, and 13 bases separated the two germline ends. The CDR3 extends over 13 amino acids. Germline values: CDR1 SQVTM, CDR2 ANQGSEA. The CDR3 region has the DNA TGCAGCGCCAGCTCGGTAAGCTCCTACGAGCAGTACTTC. The encoded protein is CSASSVSSYEQYF.

This clonotype was observed at least ten times. In nucleotides, the CDR3 is TGTGCCAGCAGCCAGCAGGGGGCGTGGGAGCAGTACTTC. This translates into CASSQQGAWEQYF. The V gene is TRBV3-1, the J gene TRBJ2-7; 8 nucleotides align to TRBD1. Germline CDR1 reads LGHDT; CDR2 reads YNNKEL (reference sequence). V trimming: 3 bases; J trimming: 7 bases; junction bases outside the gene matches: 5. The CDR3 contains 13 residues.

There are many counts of this clonotype. The V and J genes are TRBV27 and TRBJ2-3; 8 nucleotides agree with TRBD2. Germline loops: CDR1 MNHEY, CDR2 SMNVEV (reference sequence). With 2 bases clipped from V and 2 bases from J, the junction kept 6 bases outside the gene matches. CDR3 size: 16 residues. CDR3 in DNA: TGTGCCAGCAGTTTAGAGCGGGAGCTTCCCACAGATACGCAGTATTTT. This gives the protein CASSLERELPTDTQYF.

There are many counts of this clonotype. The chain couples TRBV10-3 to TRBJ1-1, with 7 bases matching TRBD1. This CDR3 spans 16 amino acids. V dropped 6 bases and J dropped 5; count of bases not matched to a gene: 15. Germline CDR1 and CDR2: ENHRY and SYGVKD. The CDR3 region has the DNA TGTGCCATCAGCGAGGACAGGAATAAACGGGGTACTGAAGCTTTCTTT. Amino acids: CAISEDRNKRGTEAFF.

Regarding this clonotype: A much larger clonotype is one base distant, so this may be a read error. This chain links TRBV10-3 with TRBJ2-3; a weak D match, TRBD1 (6 bases). The CDR3 totals 15 residues. Per the germline V gene, CDR1 is ENHRY and CDR2 is SYGVKD. The CDR3 region has the DNA TGTGCCGTCAGTGCAGGGGTGGGAAGCACAGATACGCAGTATTTT. Translating gives CAVSAGVGSTDTQYF.

This clonotype was counted many times. The rearrangement links TRBV14 to TRBJ1-1; D call uncertain. V was trimmed by 4 bases and J by 4 bases, leaving 13 bases between them. The germline V gene encodes CDR1 SGHDN and CDR2 FVKESK. The CDR3 is made up of 14 amino acids. Written as DNA, the CDR3 is TGTGCCAGCAGCCGTTGGGAGCTGGGCACTGAAGCTTTCTTT. Its translation is CASSRWELGTEAFF.

This clonotype came up many times. The chain combines TRBV30 with TRBJ2-3, with 8 bases aligning to TRBD2. Germline CDR1 and CDR2: GTSNPN and SVGIG (reference sequence). Trimming at V came to 0 bases and at J to 2 bases, leaving 7 bases not matched to a gene. The CDR3 has 16 amino acids. CDR3 coding DNA: TGTGCCTGGAGTGTAGGACTAGCTAAAATCACAGATACGCAGTATTTT. Protein product: CAWSVGLAKITDTQYF.

This clonotype was detected many times. J is TRBJ2-1 and V is TRBV6-2 or TRBV6-3, with D maybe TRBD2 (6 bases). This CDR3 region has 15 residues. Between the trimmed V and J ends, which lost 8 bases and 1 base, there was a span of 15 bases. Germline CDR1 MNHEY, CDR2 SVGEGT. The CDR3 spells CASGSLAPSYNEQFF. CDR3 nucleotide sequence: TGTGCCAGCGGATCCCTAGCGCCATCCTACAATGAGCAGTTCTTC.

As for this clonotype: A much larger clone lies a single base off, so this may be a read error. The chain links TRBV10-3 to TRBJ2-1, with no clear D. The germline V gene encodes CDR1 ENHRY and CDR2 SYGVKD. The CDR3 extends over 13 amino acids. CDR3 in amino acids: CATSDDQKNEQFF. CDR3 sequence (DNA): TGTGCCACCAGTGACGATCAAAAGAATGAGCAGTTCTTC.

This clonotype was counted many times. The CDR3 sequence is CASTRSGIDTQYF. The CDR3 region has the DNA TGTGCCAGTACCCGATCCGGGATAGATACGCAGTATTTT. V and J are TRBV19 and TRBJ2-3, with D possibly TRBD2 on 5 matching bases. This CDR3 has 13 residues. Germline CDR1 and CDR2: LNHDA and SQIVND (reference sequence). The V and J ends lost 7 bases and 5 bases respectively, with 13 bases between them.

This clonotype was seen repeatedly, ten times or more. The rearrangement uses TRBV7-9 and TRBJ1-1; D is undetermined. The CDR3 spans 13 residues. Looked up from germline, CDR1 is SEHNR and CDR2 is FQNEAQ (reference sequence). Deletions cut 2 bases from V and 6 bases from J, with 10 bases between. CDR3 sequence: CASSLSSPPEAFF. The DNA of the CDR3 is TGTGCCAGCAGCTTAAGCTCGCCACCTGAAGCTTTCTTT.

A note on this clonotype: This sequence may be a read error, since a much larger clone differs from it by one base. As the CDR3 is not closed by the conserved phenylalanine or tryptophan, this likely results from a read error. This chain connects TRBV27 to TRBJ1-1; no firm D call. The V gene's germline CDR1 is MNHEY and CDR2 SMNVEV (reference sequence). This CDR3 is 13 amino acids long. The V and J ends lost 6 bases and 0 bases respectively, with 8 bases between them. CDR3 DNA: TGTGCCAGCAGCACAGATTTGAACACTGAAGCTTTCTCT. It translates to CASSTDLNTEAFS.

This chain uses TRBV28 with TRBJ2-3, with 14 bases that match TRBD2. V was clipped by 6 bases and J by 4 bases; unmatched bases: 6. CDR1 and CDR2 from the germline V gene are MDHEN and SYDVKM. The CDR3 contains 16 residues. CDR3 protein: CASSRRTSGRPDTQYF. As DNA, the CDR3 is TGTGCCAGCAGCCGTAGGACTAGCGGGAGGCCAGATACGCAGTATTTT.